The source of this TCR beta chain is a study of T cells after yellow fever vaccination. Study-wide context: Fractions of limited cellularity were prepared by means of SMART-Seq v4 Ultra Low Input.

Template-switching 5'RACE yielded the TCR cDNA; a universal primer site and UMIs were added in the process. TCRdb processed the 5' RACE reads anew with MiXCR; each CDR3 protein has one entry. The top ten hold roughly 43% of the sample, which has 120,000 or so distinct CDR3 sequences, about 8.4% seen once. This clonotype was counted at least ten times. What it binds is unknown. Study findings and constraints: Researchers report a weaker secondary response that nonetheless peaked faster, day 5 versus 15. Researchers cautioned that FACS-sorted repertoires could harbor abundant clonotypes contaminating from the bulk population.

V was pared by 5 bases and J by 9 bases, with 20 bases between. This CDR3 region has 15 residues. Per the germline V gene, CDR1 is SEHNR and CDR2 is FQNEAQ (reference sequence). The sequence derives from a man aged 18 to 29 who received the YFV17D yellow fever vaccine. The J gene is TRBJ1-5, the V gene TRBV7-9, with D unclear. Here the sequenced sample was CD8+ T cells sorted from PBMCs, taken on the day of the yellow fever booster vaccination. CDR3 coding DNA: TGTGCCAGCAGCCCCGGCGGGGTCCCGGTCGGGCCCCAGCATTTT. Translated: CASSPGGVPVGPQHF.